This TCR beta chain emerged from a study of T-cell memory formation after mild COVID-19. For this clonotype: Its antigen is not known.

General study points: Within pre-infection memory, some responding clones were found, suggesting cross-reactive memory joined.

TCRdb re-called the 5' RACE reads through MiXCR, storing one row per CDR3 protein. The table has approximately 150,000 distinct CDR3 sequences, roughly 21% seen once; the top ten hold 2% to 2.5%. This receptor was taken from an adult woman who had mild COVID-19 (a few samples of this study predate the infection). Cell type and time point are not known. The source material was PBMCs or a T cell subset sorted from them (not recorded which).

The CDR3 nucleotides are TGTGCCAGCAGCGCCGGGACAGTAGAAGCTTTCTTT. It encodes CASSAGTVEAFF. This rearrangement joins TRBV12-3 or TRBV12-4 to TRBJ1-1, with 7 bases that match TRBD1. CDR3 length: 12 residues. The trim removed 6 bases at V and 8 bases at J, leaving 6 bases unmatched.